This T cell receptor beta chain came from a study of shared clonotypes between healthy human individuals. Looking at the study overall: Each donor's CD4 naive and CD4 memory cells filled three plates apiece, CD8 naive two, and CD8 memory one. General study findings and limits: Around 4.7% of naive CD4 clonotypes were shared across several donors.

Germline V CDR1 and CDR2: SQVTM, ANQGSEA. Deletions cut 2 bases from V and 6 bases from J, with 11 bases between. This CDR3 has 13 residues. Genomic DNA belonging to each subset was distributed in equal measure over several immunoSEQ plates. Using immunoSEQ multiplex PCR, the repertoire was profiled, and TCRdb retains in-frame clones only, with some absent. This table has 640,000 or so clones, 55% to 75% appearing once. A word on this clone: The antigen remains unidentified.

The chain links TRBV29-1 to TRBJ2-1; perhaps TRBD2 as D (6 bases). This TCR derives from a woman aged 30 to 39 in good health. The material sequenced was memory CD4+ T cells sorted from blood. Subset specified: CD45RA-negative fraction. DNA for the CDR3: TGCAGCGTTGAACGGGAGTTTGGCAATGAGCAGTTCTTC. This gives the protein CSVEREFGNEQFF.